The 12 T cell receptor beta chains reported below all come from one sample, sequenced in a study of T cells in women clearing cervical HPV infection. Clones were sequenced by immunoSEQ multiplex PCR, and TCRdb holds only the in-frame ones, with some missing. The sample has approximately 34,000 clones. The sequencing sample was made of blood buffy coat. These receptors were collected from a woman aged 18-70 years with a cervical HPV16 infection that either progressed to CIN3+ or cleared (not recorded which).

On this clone: The read is 3 residues too short to cover the CDR3 end, so that end is filled in from the germline J gene. The rearrangement joins TRBV7-8 to TRBJ1-1, with TRBD1 as a possible D gene (5 bases). V lost 2 bases and J lost 0, with 7 bases in between. Germline loops: CDR1 SGHVS, CDR2 FQNEAQ. The CDR3 extends over 14 amino acids. The CDR3 is CASSLKQVNTEAFF. The DNA read from the CDR3 is TGTGCCAGCAGCTTAAAACAGGTGAACACTGAA.

On this clone itself: The CDR3 end is not reached by the read, which stops 3 residues before it; the germline J gene fills it in. The chain links TRBV5-1 to TRBJ1-4, with TRBD1 matching over 10 bases. The CDR3 is 17 amino acids. CDR1 SGHRS and CDR2 YFSETQ come from the germline V gene. The CDR3 DNA, read in part, is TGCGCCAGCAGCTTGCAATCCGGGACAGGGGATAATTCACCA. It encodes CASSLQSGTGDNSP. The whole CDR3 reads CASSLQSGTGDNSPLFF.

About this clone itself: Sequencing ends 3 residues short of the CDR3 end; the germline J gene provides the rest. The chain uses TRBV2 and TRBJ2-5; D unresolved. V lost 2 bases and J 4 bases, leaving 14 bases between the germline ends. The germline CDR1 and CDR2 sequences are SNHLY and FYNNEI. The CDR3 extends over 15 amino acids. CDR3 in amino acids: CASSETARGVETQYF. The covered CDR3 bases are TGTGCCAGCAGTGAAACCGCGCGCGGCGTAGAGACC.

About this clone itself: The CDR3 end falls 3 residues outside the read, so it is completed with the germline J gene. The rearrangement links TRBV5-1 to TRBJ2-2; D is perhaps TRBD2 (5 bases). This CDR3 region has 11 residues. Germline V gives CDR1 SGHRS, CDR2 YFSETQ. CDR3 bases read: TGCGCCAGCAGCCGGACTGAGTTG. Its protein product is CASSRTEL. The entire CDR3 reads CASSRTELLFF.

Details on this clone: The DNA ends 3 residues before the CDR3 does, and the rest of the CDR3 is filled in from the germline J gene. This chain joins TRBV7-3 and TRBJ2-2; the D gene is possibly TRBD1 (5 bases). The CDR3 has 15 amino acids. Germline V gives CDR1 SGHTA, CDR2 FQGTGA. Trimming stripped 6 bases from V and 4 bases from J, with 15 bases between. The CDR3 loop reads CASSSSGFPTGELFF. CDR3 DNA (partial): TGTGCCAGCAGTTCTTCAGGGTTTCCCACCGGGGAG.

Of note for this clone: The sequence runs out 3 residues before the end of the CDR3; the remainder is reconstructed from the germline J gene. This specimen includes other DNA sequences encoding the same CDR3. The gene calls are TRBV20-1 and TRBJ1-3; D is possibly TRBD1 (6 bases). The CDR3 runs 14 residues. The ends were cut back, 2 bases at V and 4 bases at J, with 12 bases in the middle. From germline, CDR1 is DFQATT and CDR2 SNEGSKA (reference sequence). The DNA read from the CDR3 is TGCAGTGCTAGAAGCGGGGGGGCCGGAAACACC. Translating it yields CSARSGGAGNT. The whole CDR3 protein is CSARSGGAGNTIYF.

To note about this clone: Read data end 3 residues before the CDR3 end; the end is taken from the germline J gene. The gene calls are TRBV7-9 and TRBJ2-3; the match to TRBD2 covers 9 bases. CDR3 length: 15 residues. V dropped 4 bases and J dropped 0; count of bases not matched to a gene: 2. CDR1 is SEHNR, CDR2 FQNEAQ, per germline (reference sequence). The CDR3 is CASSWAGGSTDTQYF. Partial CDR3 DNA: TGTGCCAGCAGCTGGGCGGGGGGGAGCACAGATACG.

With respect to this clone: With the read ending 3 residues before the CDR3 end, the germline J gene is used to fill in that end. The chain carries TRBV2 and TRBJ2-2; the match to TRBD1 covers 9 bases. In germline, CDR1 is SNHLY, CDR2 FYNNEI. This CDR3 has 15 residues. The DNA read from the CDR3 is TGTGCCAGCAGTGGGACAGGGGCCACTAATGAAAAG. Translation: CASSGTGATNEK. The CDR3 in full is CASSGTGATNEKLFF.

In regard to this clone: The read falls 3 residues short of the CDR3 end, and the missing part is taken from the germline J gene. This chain links TRBV11-2 with TRBJ2-5, with D uncertain. Germline loops: CDR1 SGHAT, CDR2 FQNNGV. Deletions cut 1 base from V and 4 bases from J, with 7 bases between. The CDR3 has 13 residues. The CDR3 DNA, read in part, is TGTGCCAGCAGCTTAGGTTACACAGAGACC. Protein sequence: CASSLGYTET. The CDR3 in full is CASSLGYTETQYF.

Worth noting for this clone: Read sequence stops 3 residues before the CDR3 end, and the germline J gene provides the missing end. The chain joins TRBV20-1 to TRBJ2-5; TRBD2 agrees at 13 bases. V was pared by 8 bases and J by 1 base, with 13 bases of the junction left unmatched. Germline V lookup: CDR1 DFQATT, CDR2 SNEGSKA (reference sequence). This CDR3 comprises 17 residues. The CDR3 loop is CSTTTSGGEGVQETQYF. The sequenced part of the CDR3 DNA is TGCAGTACAACTACTAGCGGGGGGGAAGGTGTCCAAGAGACC.

On this clone: The read finishes 3 residues shy of the CDR3 end, and the germline J gene is used to complete it. V is TRBV5-1 and J is TRBJ1-6, with TRBD1 as a possible D gene (6 bases). In germline, CDR1 is SGHRS, CDR2 YFSETQ. V was cut by 2 bases and J by 8 bases, with 11 bases left in between. The CDR3 has 14 residues. This chain's CDR3 is CASSFNSGDSPLHF. The CDR3 bases that were read are TGCGCCAGCAGCTTCAACTCAGGGGATTCACCC. Combining the CDR3 with reference TRBV5-1 and TRBJ1-6 gives the whole variable domain KAGVTQTPRYLIKTRGQQVTLSCSPISGHRSVSWYQQTPGQGLQFLFEYFSETQRNKGNFPGRFSGRQFSNSRSEMNVSTLELGDSALYLCASSFNSGDSPLHFGNGTRLTVT.

With regard to this clone: The DNA ends 3 residues before the CDR3 does, and the rest of the CDR3 is filled in from the germline J gene. The chain couples TRBV7-3 to TRBJ1-2, with D maybe TRBD1 (5 bases). Trimming stripped 3 bases from V and 6 bases from J, with 8 bases between. The CDR3 covers 12 residues. CDR1 and CDR2 (germline): SGHTA, FQGTGA. This chain's CDR3 is CASSFGGHGYTF. Partial CDR3 DNA: TGTGCCAGCAGCTTCGGGGGACATGGC.